These 17 T cell receptor beta chains originate from one sample sequenced in a study of shared clonotypes between healthy human individuals. Only in-frame clones appear in the TCRdb table, and some are missing; sequencing was by immunoSEQ multiplex PCR. Seen here are around 340,000 clones, about 73% observed once, and the top ten hold 8% to 13%. The sequenced sample consisted of memory CD4+ T cells sorted from blood. Described subset: CD45RA-negative fraction. The receptors originated from a man aged 25-45 years in good health.

This sequence joins TRBV12-1 and TRBJ2-1; the table's D call of TRBD2 was not tested on the DNA. TRBV12-1 is annotated as a pseudogene. The CDR3 contains 15 residues. The CDR3 region is CASSLPHSPYNEQFF. In DNA form, the CDR3 reads TGTGCCAGCAGCTTGCCCCACTCTCCCTACAATGAGCAGTTCTTC.

This clone turned up a few times. CDR3 amino acids: CASSSRQGEEKLFF. The CDR3 bases are TGTGCCAGTAGCAGCCGACAGGGTGAGGAAAAACTGTTTTTT. This sequence joins TRBV19 and TRBJ1-4; 7 positions agree with TRBD1. CDR3 size: 14 residues. Germline assignment: CDR1 LNHDA and CDR2 SQIVND (reference sequence). The V and J ends lost 6 bases and 8 bases, in that order; junction bases with no gene match: 9.

The chain combines TRBV11-2 with TRBJ2-7; TRBD1 matches 8 bases. Germline CDR1 and CDR2: SGHAT and FQNNGV. The CDR3 consists of 15 residues. The J segment lost 2 bases and the V segment lost 2 bases, leaving 5 bases of the junction unmatched. The CDR3 protein is CASSLRTGNTYEQYF. In DNA, the CDR3 is TGTGCCAGCAGCTTAAGGACAGGGAATACCTACGAGCAGTACTTC.

This clone was seen once. The rearrangement uses TRBV10-3 and TRBJ2-3; a weak D match, TRBD1 (8 bases). V was shortened by 2 bases and J by 5 bases, with 14 bases between the two germline ends. The germline gives CDR1 ENHRY, CDR2 SYGVKD. This CDR3 comprises 15 residues. CDR3 sequence: CAISEGQGGRDTQYF. Here the CDR3 DNA reads TGTGCCATCAGTGAGGGACAGGGAGGGCGAGATACGCAGTATTTT.

This clone was seen once. This chain connects TRBV28 to TRBJ1-4; a weak D match, TRBD1 (5 bases). V gave up 6 bases and J gave up 13 bases, with 15 bases separating them. Germline V CDR1 and CDR2: MDHEN, SYDVKM. The CDR3 consists of 12 residues. In DNA, the CDR3 is TGTGCCAGCAGCAAACAGGCGAACAGACTGTTTTTT. It translates to CASSKQANRLFF.

The chain combines TRBV18 with TRBJ2-1; weak D call: TRBD2 (5 bases). CDR1 KGHSH and CDR2 LQKENI come from the germline V gene. The CDR3 runs to 15 residues. With 6 bases removed from V and 4 bases from J, the gap between germline ends came to 16 bases. This CDR3 reads CASSSSLAEYNEQFF. As DNA, the CDR3 is TGTGCCAGCTCGTCAAGTCTAGCAGAGTACAATGAGCAGTTCTTC.

This sequence joins TRBV5-4 and TRBJ2-3; 9 bases are shared with TRBD1. CDR1 and CDR2 from the germline V gene are SGHNT and YYREEE (reference sequence). The CDR3 extends over 17 amino acids. The V gene end was trimmed by 2 bases and the J gene end by 3 bases; junction bases not matched to a gene: 10. The CDR3 sequence is CASSFPPLQGATDTQYF. In DNA form, the CDR3 reads TGTGCCAGCAGCTTTCCCCCCCTACAGGGGGCTACAGATACGCAGTATTTT. The full variable domain, completed using reference TRBV5-4 and TRBJ2-3, is ETGVTQSPTHLIKTRGQQVTLRCSSQSGHNTVSWYQQALGQGPQFIFQYYREEENGRGNFPPRFSGLQFPNYSSELNVNALELDDSALYLCASSFPPLQGATDTQYFGPGTRLTVL.

The chain has TRBV28 and TRBJ1-1; D is unresolved. V gave up 1 base and J gave up 4 bases, with 10 bases separating them. The length of the CDR3 is 14 residues. Germline V gene lookup returns CDR1 MDHEN and CDR2 SYDVKM. CDR3 sequence (DNA): TGTGCCAGCAGTTTATTGGGAGGATTCACTGAAGCTTTCTTT. Its translation: CASSLLGGFTEAFF. Full variable domain (remainder filled in from reference TRBV28 and TRBJ1-1): DVKVTQSSRYLVKRTGEKVFLECVQDMDHENMFWYRQDPGLGLRLIYFSYDVKMKEKGDIPEGYSVSREKKERFSLILESASTNQTSMYLCASSLLGGFTEAFFGQGTRLTVV.

J is TRBJ1-5 and V is TRBV7-8; D is perhaps TRBD1 (5 bases). The germline gives CDR1 SGHVS, CDR2 FQNEAQ. The CDR3 extends over 12 amino acids. Trimming cost V 10 bases and J 1 base, with 8 bases left between them. CDR3 sequence: CATGRSNQPQHF. The CDR3 nucleotides read TGTGCCACAGGGAGAAGCAATCAGCCCCAGCATTTT.

The V and J genes are TRBV10-3 and TRBJ1-4, with D possibly matching TRBD1 (5 bases). The CDR3 covers 16 residues. CDR1 ENHRY and CDR2 SYGVKD come from the germline V gene. V was shortened by 8 bases and J by 8 bases, with 24 bases between the two germline ends. For the CDR3, the DNA is TGTGCCATCGGGGTGGGCAGTGGAGGGGACGTGGAAAAACTGTTTTTT. Translating it yields CAIGVGSGGDVEKLFF.

This clone has only a few counts. The chain is built from TRBV7-9 and TRBJ2-1, with D hard to call. Trimming stripped 1 base from V and 7 bases from J, with 11 bases between. CDR3 size: 14 residues. The V gene's germline CDR1 is SEHNR and CDR2 FQNEAQ (reference sequence). The CDR3 coding sequence is TGTGCCAGCAGCTTAGAGGGAATTTCGAATGAGCAGTTCTTC. Protein product: CASSLEGISNEQFF.

The chain employs TRBV29-1 and TRBJ2-1; no firm D call. V was trimmed by 4 bases and J by 10 bases, leaving 8 bases between them. In germline, CDR1 is SQVTM, CDR2 ANQGSEA. This CDR3 has 10 amino acids. The CDR3 is CSVVGYEQFF. The CDR3 nucleotides are TGCAGCGTTGTCGGGTACGAGCAGTTCTTC.

This clone has just a few counts. The same CDR3 is also encoded by other DNA sequences in this sample. This chain links TRBV5-1 with TRBJ2-7, with D tentatively TRBD2 (6 bases). Germline V CDR1 and CDR2: SGHRS, YFSETQ. V lost 0 bases to trimming and J lost 6 bases, with 13 bases between them. There are 14 residues in the CDR3. The CDR3 loop reads CASSLGSLGGEQYF. The CDR3 nucleotides are TGCGCCAGCAGCTTGGGTTCCCTCGGGGGCGAGCAGTACTTC. The whole variable domain, remainder taken from reference TRBV5-1 and TRBJ2-7, is KAGVTQTPRYLIKTRGQQVTLSCSPISGHRSVSWYQQTPGQGLQFLFEYFSETQRNKGNFPGRFSGRQFSNSRSEMNVSTLELGDSALYLCASSLGSLGGEQYFGPGTRLTVT.

This chain's CDR3 is CASSTGMNSYNEQFF. In DNA, the CDR3 is TGTGCCAGCTCAACAGGAATGAACTCCTACAATGAGCAGTTCTTC. The rearrangement joins TRBV18 to TRBJ2-1; D might be TRBD1 (5 bases). The V end lost 5 bases, the J end lost 0 bases, and 11 bases lay between the germline ends. The CDR3 sequence is 15 residues long. Germline V gene sequence: CDR1 KGHSH, CDR2 LQKENI. Supplemented by reference TRBV18 and TRBJ2-1, the full variable domain reads NAGVMQNPRHLVRRRGQEARLRCSPMKGHSHVYWYRQLPEEGLKFMVYLQKENIIDESGMPKERFSAEFPKEGPSILRIQQVVRGDSAAYFCASSTGMNSYNEQFFGPGTRLTVL.

This clone was seen repeatedly, ten times or more. The chain joins TRBV28 to TRBJ1-2; D remains unclear. Germline CDR1 reads MDHEN; CDR2 reads SYDVKM. Trimming cost V 6 bases and J 4 bases, with 9 bases left between them. The CDR3 has 12 amino acids. In nucleotides, the CDR3 is TGTGCCAGCAGATCCGGCTCCTATGGCTACACCTTC. Protein product: CASRSGSYGYTF.

V gene TRBV5-1 combines with J gene TRBJ2-2; maybe TRBD1 (6 bases). The CDR3 has 15 amino acids. Trimming removed 3 bases at V and 1 base at J, with 10 bases between. CDR1 is SGHRS and CDR2 is YFSETQ in the germline V gene. In DNA form, the CDR3 reads TGCGCCAGCAGCTCCGGACAGATGAACACCGGGGAGCTGTTTTTT. This sequence encodes CASSSGQMNTGELFF.

Concerning this clone itself: The CDR3 does not close with the conserved phenylalanine or tryptophan, likely indicating a read error. The chain recombines TRBV5-1 with TRBJ1-1; the D is unclear. Germline values: CDR1 SGHRS, CDR2 YFSETQ. The CDR3 runs 14 residues. Trimming cost V 0 bases and J 2 bases, with 8 bases left between them. CDR3 coding DNA: TGCGCCAGCAGCTTGGAGCCAGCAAACACTGAAGCTTTCCTT. It is translated as CASSLEPANTEAFL.